The clone carrying this T cell receptor beta chain has a single count. Antigen: not known. The PCR was carried out with 60 Vbeta primers and 13 Jbeta primers. Clones were read by immunoSEQ multiplex PCR, and TCRdb kept only the in-frame ones, dropping some. Among under 150,000 clones listed, about 84% were seen once. Germline CDR1 MNHNY, CDR2 SVGAGI (reference sequence). This CDR3 spans 12 amino acids. Trimming took off 7 bases at V and 12 bases at J, with 19 bases between the two ends. This sample is drawn from a study of cytomegalovirus exposure and HLA in healthy donors. On the study more broadly: Tens of millions of unique TCR sequences came from HLA-typed donors in an early release. Among the 300 to 450 genotyped donors, approximately 81% were placed in the Caucasian-associated ancestry cluster. Findings and caveats of the study: Earlier results showed most TCR beta V segments being productive about 87% or about 30% of the time. The study dropped some indistinguishable V segments, TRBV6-2 and TRBV6-3 among them.

The chain links TRBV6-6 to TRBJ2-7; possibly TRBD2 for D (6 bases). Sample: PBMCs. This TCR was sampled from a woman aged 40 to 55 in good health and CMV-seropositive. CDR3 region: CASTPAGRVRYF. CDR3 coding DNA: TGTGCCAGCACCCCCGCGGGGCGGGTTCGGTACTTC.